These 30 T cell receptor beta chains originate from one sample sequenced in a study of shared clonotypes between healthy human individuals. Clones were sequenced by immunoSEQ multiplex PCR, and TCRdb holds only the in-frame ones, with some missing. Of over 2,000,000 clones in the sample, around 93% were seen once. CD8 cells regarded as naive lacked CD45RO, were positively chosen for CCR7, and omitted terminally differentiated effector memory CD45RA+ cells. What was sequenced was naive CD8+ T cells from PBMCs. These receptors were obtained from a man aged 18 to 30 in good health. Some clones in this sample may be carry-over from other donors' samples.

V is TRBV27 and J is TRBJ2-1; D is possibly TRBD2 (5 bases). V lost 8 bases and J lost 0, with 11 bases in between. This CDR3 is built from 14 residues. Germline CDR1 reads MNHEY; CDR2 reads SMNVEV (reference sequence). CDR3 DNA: TGTGCCAGCTGGAGCGGTAGCTCCTACAATGAGCAGTTCTTC. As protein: CASWSGSSYNEQFF.

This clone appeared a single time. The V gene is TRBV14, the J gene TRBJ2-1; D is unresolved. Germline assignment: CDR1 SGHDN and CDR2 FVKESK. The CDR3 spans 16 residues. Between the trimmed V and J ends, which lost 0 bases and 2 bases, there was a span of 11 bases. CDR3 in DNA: TGTGCCAGCAGCCAAGAGGTGGGATCGCCCTACAATGAGCAGTTCTTC. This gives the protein CASSQEVGSPYNEQFF.

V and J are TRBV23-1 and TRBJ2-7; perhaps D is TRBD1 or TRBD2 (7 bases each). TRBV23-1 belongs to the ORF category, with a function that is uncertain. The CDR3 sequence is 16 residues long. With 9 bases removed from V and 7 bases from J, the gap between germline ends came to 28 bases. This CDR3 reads CASTVSSGTKTGEQYF. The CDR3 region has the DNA TGCGCCAGTACTGTCAGCAGCGGGACGAAGACAGGGGAGCAGTACTTC.

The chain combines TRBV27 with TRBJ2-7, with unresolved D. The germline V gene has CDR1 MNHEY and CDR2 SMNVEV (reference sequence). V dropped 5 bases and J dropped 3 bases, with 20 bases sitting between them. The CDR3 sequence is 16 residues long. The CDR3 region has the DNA TGTGCCAGCAGTCCTTCCCTGGTCTTGGCAATCTACGAGCAGTACTTC. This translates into CASSPSLVLAIYEQYF.

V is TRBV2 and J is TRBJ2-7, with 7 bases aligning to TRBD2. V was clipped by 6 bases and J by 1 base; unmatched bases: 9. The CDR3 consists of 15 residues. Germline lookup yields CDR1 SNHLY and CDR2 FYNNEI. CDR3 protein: CASSGWGGPSYEQYF. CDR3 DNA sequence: TGTGCCAGCAGCGGGTGGGGGGGACCGTCCTACGAGCAGTACTTC.

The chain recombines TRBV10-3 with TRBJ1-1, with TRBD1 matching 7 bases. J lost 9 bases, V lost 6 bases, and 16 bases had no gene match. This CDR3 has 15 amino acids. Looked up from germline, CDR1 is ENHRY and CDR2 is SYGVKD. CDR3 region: CAISPIGTAPGKAFF. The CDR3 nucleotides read TGTGCCATCAGCCCAATAGGGACAGCTCCCGGGAAAGCTTTCTTT.

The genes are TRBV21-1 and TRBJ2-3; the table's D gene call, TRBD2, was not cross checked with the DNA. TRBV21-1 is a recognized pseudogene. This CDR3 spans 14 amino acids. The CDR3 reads CASSSQGRGTGQYF. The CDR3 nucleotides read TGTGCCAGCAGCAGCCAGGGGAGGGGGACCGGGCAGTATTTT.

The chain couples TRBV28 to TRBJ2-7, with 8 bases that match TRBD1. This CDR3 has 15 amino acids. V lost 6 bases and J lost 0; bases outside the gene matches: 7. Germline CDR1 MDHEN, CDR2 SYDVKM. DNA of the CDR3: TGTGCCAGCAGACCACAGGGGGGAAACTCCTACGAGCAGTACTTC. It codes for CASRPQGGNSYEQYF. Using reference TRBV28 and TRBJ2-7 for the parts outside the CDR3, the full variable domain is DVKVTQSSRYLVKRTGEKVFLECVQDMDHENMFWYRQDPGLGLRLIYFSYDVKMKEKGDIPEGYSVSREKKERFSLILESASTNQTSMYLCASRPQGGNSYEQYFGPGTRLTVT.

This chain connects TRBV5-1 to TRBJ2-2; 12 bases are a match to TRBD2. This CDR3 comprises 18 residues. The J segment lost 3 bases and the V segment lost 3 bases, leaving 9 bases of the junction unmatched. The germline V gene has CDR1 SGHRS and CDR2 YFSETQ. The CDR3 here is CASSSTSGRPRYTGELFF. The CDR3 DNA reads TGCGCCAGCAGCTCGACTAGCGGGAGACCCCGATACACCGGGGAGCTGTTTTTT. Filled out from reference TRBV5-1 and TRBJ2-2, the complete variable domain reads KAGVTQTPRYLIKTRGQQVTLSCSPISGHRSVSWYQQTPGQGLQFLFEYFSETQRNKGNFPGRFSGRQFSNSRSEMNVSTLELGDSALYLCASSSTSGRPRYTGELFFGEGSRLTVL.

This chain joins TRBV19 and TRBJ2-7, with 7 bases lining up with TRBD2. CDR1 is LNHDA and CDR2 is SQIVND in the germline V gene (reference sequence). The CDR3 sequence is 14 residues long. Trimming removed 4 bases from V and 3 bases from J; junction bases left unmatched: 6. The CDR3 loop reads CASSTWEGFYEQYF. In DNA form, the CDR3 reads TGTGCCAGTAGTACCTGGGAGGGCTTCTACGAGCAGTACTTC.

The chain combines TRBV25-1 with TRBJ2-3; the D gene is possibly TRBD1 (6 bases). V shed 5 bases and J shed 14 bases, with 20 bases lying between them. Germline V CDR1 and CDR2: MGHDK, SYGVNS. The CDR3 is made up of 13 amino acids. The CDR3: CASSFGAGVDLYF. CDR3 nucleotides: TGTGCCAGCAGTTTTGGAGCAGGGGTGGATTTGTATTTT.

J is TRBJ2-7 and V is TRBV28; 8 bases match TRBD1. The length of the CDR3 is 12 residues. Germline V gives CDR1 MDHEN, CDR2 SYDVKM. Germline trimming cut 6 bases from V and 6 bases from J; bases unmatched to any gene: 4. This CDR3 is CASSPTGGEQYF. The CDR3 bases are TGTGCCAGCAGCCCTACAGGGGGCGAGCAGTACTTC.

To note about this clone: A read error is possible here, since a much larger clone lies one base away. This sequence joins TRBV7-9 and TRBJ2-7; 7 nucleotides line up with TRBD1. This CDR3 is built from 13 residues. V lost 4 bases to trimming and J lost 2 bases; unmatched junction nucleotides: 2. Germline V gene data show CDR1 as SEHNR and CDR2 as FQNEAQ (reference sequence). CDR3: CASSWDSPYEQYF. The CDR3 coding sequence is TGTGCCAGCAGCTGGGACAGCCCCTACGAGCAGTACTTC.

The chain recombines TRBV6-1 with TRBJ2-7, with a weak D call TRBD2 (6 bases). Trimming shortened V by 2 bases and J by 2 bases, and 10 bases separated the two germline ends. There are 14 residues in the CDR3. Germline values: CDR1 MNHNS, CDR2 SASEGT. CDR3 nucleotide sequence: TGTGCCAGCAGTGAAACGGGAGCCACCTACGAGCAGTACTTC. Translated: CASSETGATYEQYF.

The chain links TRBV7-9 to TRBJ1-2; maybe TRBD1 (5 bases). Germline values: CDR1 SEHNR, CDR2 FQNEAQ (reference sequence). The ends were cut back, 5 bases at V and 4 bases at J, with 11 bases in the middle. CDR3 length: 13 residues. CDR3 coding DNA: TGTGCCAGCAGCGCGGGGGTGGCCTATGGCTACACCTTC. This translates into CASSAGVAYGYTF.

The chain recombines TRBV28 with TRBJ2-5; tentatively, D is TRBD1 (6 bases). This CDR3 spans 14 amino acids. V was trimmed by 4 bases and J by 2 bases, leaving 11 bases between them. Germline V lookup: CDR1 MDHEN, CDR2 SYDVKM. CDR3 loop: CASSSHRAQETQYF. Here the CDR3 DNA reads TGTGCCAGCAGTTCACACAGGGCACAAGAGACCCAGTACTTC.

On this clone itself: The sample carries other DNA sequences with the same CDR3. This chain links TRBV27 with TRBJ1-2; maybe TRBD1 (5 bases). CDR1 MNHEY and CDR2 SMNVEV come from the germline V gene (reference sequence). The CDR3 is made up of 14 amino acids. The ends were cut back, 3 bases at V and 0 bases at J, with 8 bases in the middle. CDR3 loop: CASSFSGSNYGYTF. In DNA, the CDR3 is TGTGCCAGCAGTTTTTCAGGGTCTAACTATGGCTACACCTTC.

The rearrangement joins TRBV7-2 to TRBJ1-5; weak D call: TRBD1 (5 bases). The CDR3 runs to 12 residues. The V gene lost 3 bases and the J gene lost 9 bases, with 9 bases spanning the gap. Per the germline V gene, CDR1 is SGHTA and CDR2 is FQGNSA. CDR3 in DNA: TGTGCCAGCAGCTTCACAAGGGGGCCCCAGCATTTT. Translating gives CASSFTRGPQHF. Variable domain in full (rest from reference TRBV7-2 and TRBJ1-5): GAGVSQSPSNKVTEKGKDVELRCDPISGHTALYWYRQSLGQGLEFLIYFQGNSAPDKSGLPSDRFSAERTGGSVSTLTIQRTQQEDSAVYLCASSFTRGPQHFGDGTRLSIL.

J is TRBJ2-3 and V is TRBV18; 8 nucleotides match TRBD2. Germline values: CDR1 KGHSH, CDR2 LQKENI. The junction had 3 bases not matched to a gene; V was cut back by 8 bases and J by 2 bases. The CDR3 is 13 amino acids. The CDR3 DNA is TGTGCCAGCCGGGAGGGTCTCACAGATACGCAGTATTTT. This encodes CASREGLTDTQYF.

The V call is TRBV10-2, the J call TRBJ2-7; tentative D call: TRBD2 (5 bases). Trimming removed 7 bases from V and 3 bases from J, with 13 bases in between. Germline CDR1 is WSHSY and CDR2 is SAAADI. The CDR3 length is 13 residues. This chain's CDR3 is CASTTGVGYEQYF. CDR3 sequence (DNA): TGCGCCAGCACGACCGGGGTCGGCTACGAGCAGTACTTC.

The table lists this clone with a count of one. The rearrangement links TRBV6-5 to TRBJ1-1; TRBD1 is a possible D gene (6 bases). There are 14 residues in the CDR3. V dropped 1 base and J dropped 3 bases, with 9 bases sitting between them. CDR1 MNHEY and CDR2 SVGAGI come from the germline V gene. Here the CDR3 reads CASSYLRGYTEAFF. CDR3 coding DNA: TGTGCCAGCAGTTACTTGAGGGGGTACACTGAAGCTTTCTTT.

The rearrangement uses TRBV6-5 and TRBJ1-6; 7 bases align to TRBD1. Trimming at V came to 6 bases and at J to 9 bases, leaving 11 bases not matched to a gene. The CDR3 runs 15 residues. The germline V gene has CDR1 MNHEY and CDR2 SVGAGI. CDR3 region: CASSRTTGRGSPLHF. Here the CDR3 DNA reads TGTGCCAGCAGCCGCACGACAGGGCGAGGTTCACCCCTCCACTTT.

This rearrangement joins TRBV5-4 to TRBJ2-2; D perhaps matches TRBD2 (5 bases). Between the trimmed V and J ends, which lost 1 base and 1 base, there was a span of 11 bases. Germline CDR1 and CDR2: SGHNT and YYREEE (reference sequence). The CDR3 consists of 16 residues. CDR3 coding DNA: TGTGCCAGCAGCTTGTCGCTCGGGGTGAACACCGGGGAGCTGTTTTTT. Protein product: CASSLSLGVNTGELFF.

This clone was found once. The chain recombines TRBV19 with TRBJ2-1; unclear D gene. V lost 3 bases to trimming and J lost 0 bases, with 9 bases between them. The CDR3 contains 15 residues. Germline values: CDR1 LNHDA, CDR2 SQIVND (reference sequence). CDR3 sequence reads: CASSMGLRSYNEQFF. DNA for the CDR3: TGTGCCAGTAGTATGGGCCTCCGCTCCTACAATGAGCAGTTCTTC. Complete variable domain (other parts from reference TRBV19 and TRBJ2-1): DGGITQSPKYLFRKEGQNVTLSCEQNLNHDAMYWYRQDPGQGLRLIYYSQIVNDFQKGDIAEGYSVSREKKESFPLTVTSAQKNPTAFYLCASSMGLRSYNEQFFGPGTRLTVL.

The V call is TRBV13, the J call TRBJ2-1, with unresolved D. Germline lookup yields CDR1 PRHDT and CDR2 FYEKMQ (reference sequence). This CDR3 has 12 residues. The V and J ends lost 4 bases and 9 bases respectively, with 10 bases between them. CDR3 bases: TGTGCCAGCAGCTATGGGGTGGGTGAGCAGTTCTTC. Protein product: CASSYGVGEQFF.

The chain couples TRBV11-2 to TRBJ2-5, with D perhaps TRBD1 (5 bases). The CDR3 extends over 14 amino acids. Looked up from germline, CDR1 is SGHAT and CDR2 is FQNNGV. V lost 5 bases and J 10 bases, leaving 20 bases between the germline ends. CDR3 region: CASSQSRTPADQYF. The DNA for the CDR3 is TGTGCCAGCAGCCAATCTCGGACACCGGCGGACCAGTACTTC.

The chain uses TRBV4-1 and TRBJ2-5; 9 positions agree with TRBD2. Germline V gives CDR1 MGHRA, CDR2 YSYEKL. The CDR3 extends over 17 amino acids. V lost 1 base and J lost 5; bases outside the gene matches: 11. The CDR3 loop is CASSQGPSGRPGETQYF. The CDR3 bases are TGCGCCAGCAGCCAAGGCCCCAGCGGGAGGCCGGGGGAGACCCAGTACTTC.

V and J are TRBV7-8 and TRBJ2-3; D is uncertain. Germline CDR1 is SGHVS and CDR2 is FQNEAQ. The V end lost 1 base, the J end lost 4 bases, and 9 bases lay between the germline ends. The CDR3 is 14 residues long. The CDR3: CASSLVLVPDTQYF. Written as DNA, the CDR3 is TGTGCCAGCAGCTTAGTCCTAGTCCCAGATACGCAGTATTTT.

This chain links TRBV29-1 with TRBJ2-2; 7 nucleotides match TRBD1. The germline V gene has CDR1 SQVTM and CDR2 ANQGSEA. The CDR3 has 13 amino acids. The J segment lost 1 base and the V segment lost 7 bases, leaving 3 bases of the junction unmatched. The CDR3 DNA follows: TGCAGCGGCCGACAGGGGAACACCGGGGAGCTGTTTTTT. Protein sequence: CSGRQGNTGELFF.

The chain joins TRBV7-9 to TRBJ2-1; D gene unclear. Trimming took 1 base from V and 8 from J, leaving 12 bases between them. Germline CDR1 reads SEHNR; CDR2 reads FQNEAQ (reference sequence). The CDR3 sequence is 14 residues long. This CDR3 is CASSLVVEADEQFF. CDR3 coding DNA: TGTGCCAGCAGCTTAGTAGTAGAGGCGGATGAGCAGTTCTTC.